Listed below are T cell receptor beta chains from one sample, sequenced in a study of T cell responses to AZD1222 COVID-19 vaccine. Data came from immunoSEQ multiplex PCR; TCRdb stores just in-frame clones and leaves some out. The sample has approximately 140,000 clones; roughly 89% are singletons. Material: peripheral blood, obtained on day 0 of AZD1222 vaccination. These receptors were collected from an adult in good health. The CDR3 runs from the conserved cysteine through the conserved F or W. A D gene is named only where the DNA matches it firmly. Expanded clones are given a class, and other clones once, few, many or no size at all.

D gene	V gene	CDR3 length	clone size	J gene	CDR3 DNA	CDR3 protein
.	TRBV19	15	few	TRBJ1-4	TGTGCCAGTAGTCCACGCGGCAAAACTAATGAAAAACTGTTTTTT	CASSPRGKTNEKLFF
.	TRBV3-1/TRBV3-2	15	.	TRBJ2-1	TGTGCCAGCAGCCAACGTGGAGCGGACTACAATGAGCAGTTCTTC	CASSQRGADYNEQFF
TRBD2	TRBV4-1	15	.	TRBJ2-3	TGCGCCAGCAGCCAAGGGGAGGGGTTCACAGATACGCAGTATTTT	CASSQGEGFTDTQYF
.	TRBV24-1	16	.	TRBJ2-3	TGTGCCACCAGCCCAAGAGGACTAACTAGCACAGATACGCAGTATTTT	CATSPRGLTSTDTQYF
.	TRBV10-3	13	.	TRBJ1-2	TGTGCCATCAGTGAGCAGGATTCGGGCGGCTACACCTTC	CAISEQDSGGYTF
.	TRBV7-9	14	.	TRBJ2-5	TGTGCCAGCAGCCCCTATTTATTACAAGAGACCCAGTACTTC	CASSPYLLQETQYF
.	TRBV7-9	16	.	TRBJ2-5	TGTGCCAGCAGCTCCCGATGGCTGGAGGATCAAGAGACCCAGTACTTC	CASSSRWLEDQETQYF
.	TRBV7-8	16	.	TRBJ2-3	TGTGCCAGCAGCTTAGTCCCTACAGGCCCCACAGATACGCAGTATTTT	CASSLVPTGPTDTQYF
.	TRBV7-7	20	once	TRBJ2-1	TGTGCCATCGACCGGGCCCAGCCGGCACCAAATCTGGGCCCCGTGGGTGAGCAGTTCTTC	CAIDRAQPAPNLGPVGEQFF
TRBD1	TRBV27	13	.	TRBJ1-6	TGTGCCAGCAGTACAGGGGTACGTTCACCCCTCCACTTT	CASSTGVRSPLHF
TRBD2	TRBV19	15	.	TRBJ2-1	TGTGCCAGTACCCCCAGAGGTAGCGGGGGAATCAAGCAGTTCTTC	CASTPRGSGGIKQFF
TRBD1	TRBV10-1	19	.	TRBJ2-3	TGCGCCCCCCCTGGCACAGGACAGGGGGCTTTCGACGGCACAGATACGCAGTATTTT	CAPPGTGQGAFDGTDTQYF
.	TRBV4-2	18	.	TRBJ2-1	TGTGCCAGCAGCCAATTAGCAGGGACCTGGGGGTCCTACAATGAGCAGTTCTTC	CASSQLAGTWGSYNEQFF
TRBD2	TRBV6-5	15	.	TRBJ2-5	TGTGCCAGCAGATTGCTTAGCGGGAGAGGGGAGACCCAGTACTTC	CASRLLSGRGETQYF
.	TRBV9	16	.	TRBJ1-2	TGTGCCAGCAGCGTAGCCCAGGGTATGCGTCAGGATGGCTACACCTTC	CASSVAQGMRQDGYTF
TRBD2	TRBV24-1	17	.	TRBJ2-3	TGTGCCACCAGTGACCCTGGGACTAGCGGTAGCACAGATACGCAGTATTTT	CATSDPGTSGSTDTQYF
.	TRBV28	13	.	TRBJ1-2	TGTGCCAGCGGTCTAGGAGCTAACTATGGCTACACCTTC	CASGLGANYGYTF
.	TRBV7-2	15	.	TRBJ2-1	TGTGCCAGCAGCTTAGCAGCGGACCTCTACAATGAGCAGTTCTTC	CASSLAADLYNEQFF
TRBD2	TRBV9	18	.	TRBJ2-3	TGTGCCAGCAGCGCTGATGCAGCGGGGGGGCCGGGCACAGATACGCAGTATTTT	CASSADAAGGPGTDTQYF
TRBD1	TRBV7-9	15	.	TRBJ2-5	TGTGCCAGCAGCTTAGTGGGGACAGGGCCAGAGACCCAGTACTTC	CASSLVGTGPETQYF
TRBD1	TRBV5-5	15	once	TRBJ1-5	TGTGCCAGCAGTCTCGACAGGGGGCAAATTCAGCCCCAGCATTTT	CASSLDRGQIQPQHF
.	TRBV7-3	13	few	TRBJ1-2	TGTGCCAGCAGCCCCGACAGGAGGGAAGGCTACACCTTC	CASSPDRREGYTF
.	TRBV7-3	15	.	TRBJ2-6	TGTGCCAGCAGCCGGCCGACTACTGGGGCCAACGTCCTGACTTTC	CASSRPTTGANVLTF
TRBD1	TRBV5-6	15	.	TRBJ2-5	TGTGCCAGCAGCTTGTGGACAGGGGGCTTCGAGACCCAGTACTTC	CASSLWTGGFETQYF
.	TRBV23-1	16	.	TRBJ1-6	TGCGCCAGCAGTCAATCGTTTGGGGGCCCTAATTCACCCCTCCACTTT	CASSQSFGGPNSPLHF
.	TRBV7-2	15	once	TRBJ2-3	TGTGCCAGCAGCTTCTCCGGACTTCCCACAGATACGCAGTATTTT	CASSFSGLPTDTQYF
.	TRBV27	15	.	TRBJ1-2	TGTGCCAGCAGTGGAGGGTGGGGGCTCGACTATGGCTACACCTTC	CASSGGWGLDYGYTF
.	TRBV6-6	11	once	TRBJ1-2	TGTGCCAGCAGTTCCCGCTCCGGCTACACCTTC	CASSSRSGYTF
.	TRBV7-9	13	.	TRBJ2-3	TGTGCCAGCAGCCGCACAGGGCTAGATACGCAGTATTTT	CASSRTGLDTQYF
.	TRBV9	15	.	TRBJ1-3	TGTGCCAGCAGCTTCGGACCGCCTTTGGGAAACACCATATATTTT	CASSFGPPLGNTIYF
TRBD1	TRBV15	17	once	TRBJ2-3	TGTGCCACCAGCAGATTACCGGGACAGGAGCCCACAGATACGCAGTATTTT	CATSRLPGQEPTDTQYF
.	TRBV19	15	.	TRBJ2-1	TGTGCCAGTAGTCCCCAGACAGAGAGGTACAATGAGCAGTTCTTC	CASSPQTERYNEQFF
TRBD1	TRBV5-1	14	.	TRBJ1-6	TGCGCCAGCAGTCGGGACAGGGGAGATTCACCCCTCCACTTT	CASSRDRGDSPLHF
.	TRBV7-2	13	.	TRBJ2-2	TGTGCCAGCAGCCGCAGCGGGCCCGGGGAGCTGTTTTTT	CASSRSGPGELFF
.	TRBV11-1	18	.	TRBJ2-1	TGTGCCAGCAGCTTAGCGGGGGTACGAAGGGCCCCGGGAAATGAGCAGTTCTTC	CASSLAGVRRAPGNEQFF
.	TRBV6-1	16	.	TRBJ2-5	TGTGCCAGCAGTGAAAGGTTGGGGGGCGTACAAGAGACCCAGTACTTC	CASSERLGGVQETQYF
.	TRBV11-2	17	.	TRBJ1-3	TGTGCCAGCAGCCGGAGAATGGGCAGGGACCTCAGAAACACCATATATTTT	CASSRRMGRDLRNTIYF
TRBD1	TRBV15	15	.	TRBJ1-2	TGTGCCACCAGCAGAAGACAGGGGGTGGACTATGGCTACACCTTC	CATSRRQGVDYGYTF
.	TRBV7-7	13	.	TRBJ2-5	TGTGCTAGCAGCAAAAACCACCAAGAGACCCAGTACTTC	CASSKNHQETQYF
.	TRBV28	14	.	TRBJ1-1	TGTGCCAGCAGTCCCGGGACAACGAACACTGAAGCTTTCTTT	CASSPGTTNTEAFF
TRBD1	TRBV20-1	11	.	TRBJ1-1	TGCAGTGCTAGAAGAGGACAGGGGGCTTTCTTT	CSARRGQGAFF
.	TRBV6-4	13	.	TRBJ2-1	TGTGCCAGCAGGCCTTCAGGGGGGTCTGAGCAGTTCTTC	CASRPSGGSEQFF
.	TRBV6-2/TRBV6-3	15	.	TRBJ2-4	TGTGCCAGCAGTTACGGGCTAATTACCAAAAACATTCAGTACTTC	CASSYGLITKNIQYF
.	TRBV12-1	14	.	TRBJ2-7	TGTGCCAGCAGCTTTGATCCATACACCTACGAGCAGTACTTC	CASSFDPYTYEQYF
.	TRBV19	12	.	TRBJ2-2	TGTGCCAGTATGAGGCTCACCGGGGAGCTGTTTTTT	CASMRLTGELFF